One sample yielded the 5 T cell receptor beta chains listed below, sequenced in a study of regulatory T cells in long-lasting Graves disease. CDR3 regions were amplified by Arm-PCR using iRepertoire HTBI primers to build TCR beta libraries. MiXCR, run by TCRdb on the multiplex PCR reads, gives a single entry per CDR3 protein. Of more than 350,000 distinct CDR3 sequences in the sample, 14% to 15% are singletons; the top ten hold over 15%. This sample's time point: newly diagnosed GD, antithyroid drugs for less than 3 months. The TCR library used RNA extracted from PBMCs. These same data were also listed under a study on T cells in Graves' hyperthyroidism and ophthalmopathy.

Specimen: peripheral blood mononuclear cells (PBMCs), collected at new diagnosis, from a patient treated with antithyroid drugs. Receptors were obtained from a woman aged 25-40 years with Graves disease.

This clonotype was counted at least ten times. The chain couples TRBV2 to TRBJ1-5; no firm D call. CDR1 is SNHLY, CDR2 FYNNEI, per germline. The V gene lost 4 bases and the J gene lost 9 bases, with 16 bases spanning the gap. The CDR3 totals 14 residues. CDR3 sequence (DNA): TGTGCCAGCAGTGTTTCCGGGCCCAGATCGCCCCAGCATTTT. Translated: CASSVSGPRSPQHF.

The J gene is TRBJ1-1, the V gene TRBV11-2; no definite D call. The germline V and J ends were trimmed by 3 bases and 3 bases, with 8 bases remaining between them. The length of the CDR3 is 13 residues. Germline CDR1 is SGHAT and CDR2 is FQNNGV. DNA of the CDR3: TGTGCCAGCAGCTTCACAACTTACACTGAAGCTTTCTTT. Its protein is CASSFTTYTEAFF.

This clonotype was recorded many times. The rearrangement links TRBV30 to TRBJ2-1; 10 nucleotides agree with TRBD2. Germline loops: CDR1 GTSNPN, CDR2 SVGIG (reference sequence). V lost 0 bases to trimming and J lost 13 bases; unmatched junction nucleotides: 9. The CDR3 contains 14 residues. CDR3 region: CAWSVGPAGGIQFF. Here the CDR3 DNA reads TGTGCCTGGAGTGTCGGTCCAGCGGGAGGGATACAGTTCTTC.

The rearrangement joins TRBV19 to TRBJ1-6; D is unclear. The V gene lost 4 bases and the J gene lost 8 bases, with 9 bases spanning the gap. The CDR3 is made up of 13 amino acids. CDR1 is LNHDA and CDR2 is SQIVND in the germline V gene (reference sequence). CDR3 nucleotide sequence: TGTGCCAGTAGTACCCGGTTGGATTCACCCCTCCACTTT. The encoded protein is CASSTRLDSPLHF.

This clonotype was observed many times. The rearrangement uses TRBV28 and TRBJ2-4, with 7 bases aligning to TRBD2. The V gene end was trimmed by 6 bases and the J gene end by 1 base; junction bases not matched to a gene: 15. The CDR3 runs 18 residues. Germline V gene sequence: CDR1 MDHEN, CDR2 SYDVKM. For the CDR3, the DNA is TGTGCCAGCAGCCCCGTGGGGGGAGGGGAGCGGGCCAAAAACATTCAGTACTTC. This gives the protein CASSPVGGGERAKNIQYF.